This is a list of T cell receptor beta chains from one sample in a study of CD8+CD57+ T cells in acquired aplastic anemia. Using its own MiXCR run on the reads, TCRdb lists one record per CDR3 protein. The repertoire includes about 160,000 distinct CDR3 sequences, around half of them detected once, and about 2.9% sits in the top ten. Specimen: sorted CD4+, CD8+, or CD8+CD57+ T cells (not recorded which) from PBMCs. The origin of the receptors is a human donor with aplastic anemia. CDR3s include the opening cysteine and the closing phenylalanine or tryptophan. A D gene is named only where the DNA matches it firmly. The listing skips clone size in some rows; elsewhere it reads once, few, many or a size class.

d_gene: NA; v_gene: TRBV19; j_gene: TRBJ2-2; abundance: NA; CDR3nt: TGTGCCAGTACCCCGCCGGGGGCGGTTTACGACACCGGGGAGCTGTTTTTT; CDR3aa: CASTPPGAVYDTGELFF
d_gene: TRBD2; v_gene: TRBV7-8; j_gene: TRBJ2-2; abundance: NA; CDR3nt: TGTGCCAGCAGTTTGCGGACTAGCGGGAACGGGGAGCTGTTTTTT; CDR3aa: CASSLRTSGNGELFF
d_gene: NA; v_gene: TRBV7-9; j_gene: TRBJ2-5; abundance: once; CDR3nt: TGTGCCAGCAGCTCCCAAATGGAGACCCAGTACTTC; CDR3aa: CASSSQMETQYF
d_gene: TRBD1; v_gene: TRBV7-3; j_gene: TRBJ2-1; abundance: many; CDR3nt: TGTGCCAGCAGCCCCCGGACAGGAGCCCTCCACAATGAGCAGTTCTTC; CDR3aa: CASSPRTGALHNEQFF
d_gene: NA; v_gene: TRBV10-3; j_gene: TRBJ1-2; abundance: NA; CDR3nt: TGTGCCATCAGTGAGGGGCTGGGGCAGGGAGAAGTCTATGGCTACACCTTC; CDR3aa: CAISEGLGQGEVYGYTF
d_gene: TRBD2; v_gene: TRBV24-1; j_gene: TRBJ2-3; abundance: NA; CDR3nt: TGTGCCACCAGTGATAAACTAGCGCTTGGCACAGATACGCAGTATTTT; CDR3aa: CATSDKLALGTDTQYF
d_gene: NA; v_gene: TRBV6-6; j_gene: TRBJ1-2; abundance: NA; CDR3nt: TGTGCCAGCAGTTTTACAGGAGGCTACACCTTC; CDR3aa: CASSFTGGYTF
d_gene: TRBD1; v_gene: TRBV7-3; j_gene: TRBJ2-3; abundance: NA; CDR3nt: TGTGCCAGCAGCGTAATTGGGACAGTCAATACGCAGTATTTT; CDR3aa: CASSVIGTVNTQYF
d_gene: NA; v_gene: TRBV25-1; j_gene: TRBJ1-4; abundance: NA; CDR3nt: TGTGCCAGCAGTGAGGCGGGGGCAACTAATGAAAAACTGTTTTTT; CDR3aa: CASSEAGATNEKLFF
d_gene: NA; v_gene: TRBV2; j_gene: TRBJ2-7; abundance: NA; CDR3nt: TGTGCCAGCGAAGGGAATCCTACGGAACAGTACTTC; CDR3aa: CASEGNPTEQYF
d_gene: TRBD1; v_gene: TRBV12-3/TRBV12-4; j_gene: TRBJ1-2; abundance: many; CDR3nt: TGTGCCAGCAGATCGTGGGACAGTCCTAACTATGGCTACACCTTC; CDR3aa: CASRSWDSPNYGYTF
d_gene: TRBD1; v_gene: TRBV7-3; j_gene: TRBJ1-2; abundance: NA; CDR3nt: TGTGCCAGCAGCTTAGGGCGCACAGGGAAAGGGGGCGCGAGTAGCTATGGCTACACCTTC; CDR3aa: CASSLGRTGKGGASSYGYTF
d_gene: NA; v_gene: TRBV29-1; j_gene: TRBJ1-2; abundance: few; CDR3nt: TGCAGCGTCTCGGACGGAGACTATGGCTACACCTTC; CDR3aa: CSVSDGDYGYTF
d_gene: TRBD1; v_gene: TRBV2; j_gene: TRBJ2-3; abundance: NA; CDR3nt: TGTGCCAGCGGGTCAGGGACAGGGGGCACAGATACGCAGTATTTT; CDR3aa: CASGSGTGGTDTQYF
d_gene: NA; v_gene: TRBV9; j_gene: TRBJ1-6; abundance: few; CDR3nt: TGTGCCAGCAGCGTTCAGCAGGGGAAAAATTCACCCCTCCACTTT; CDR3aa: CASSVQQGKNSPLHF
d_gene: NA; v_gene: TRBV29-1; j_gene: TRBJ2-7; abundance: NA; CDR3nt: TGCAGCGTTGTGTGGGGGCCTAGATCGTACTTC; CDR3aa: CSVVWGPRSYF
d_gene: NA; v_gene: TRBV20-1; j_gene: TRBJ1-2; abundance: NA; CDR3nt: TGCAGTGCTAGAGATCGGGGAGGCGGCTCGCTTAGCTATGGCTACACCTTC; CDR3aa: CSARDRGGGSLSYGYTF
d_gene: NA; v_gene: TRBV20-1; j_gene: TRBJ1-5; abundance: NA; CDR3nt: TGCAGTGCTAGACGCCGGGTGGGAGATCAGCCCCAGCATTTT; CDR3aa: CSARRRVGDQPQHF
d_gene: NA; v_gene: TRBV19; j_gene: TRBJ1-5; abundance: NA; CDR3nt: TGTGCCAGTAGCCTCGACCGAATCGGGCAGCCCCAGCATTTT; CDR3aa: CASSLDRIGQPQHF
d_gene: NA; v_gene: TRBV19; j_gene: TRBJ1-1; abundance: NA; CDR3nt: TGTGCCAGCTCCAAACGGGGGAGTGATACTGAAGCTTTCTTT; CDR3aa: CASSKRGSDTEAFF
d_gene: TRBD1; v_gene: TRBV7-9; j_gene: TRBJ2-7; abundance: NA; CDR3nt: TGTGCCAGCAGCTTAGGCGGGACAGGGAACTACGAGCAGTACTTC; CDR3aa: CASSLGGTGNYEQYF
d_gene: TRBD1; v_gene: TRBV20-1; j_gene: TRBJ1-1; abundance: NA; CDR3nt: TGCAGTGCTAGAGTCAAAGGGGGCGGCACTGAAGCTTTCTTT; CDR3aa: CSARVKGGGTEAFF
d_gene: NA; v_gene: TRBV25-1; j_gene: TRBJ1-2; abundance: NA; CDR3nt: TGTGCCAGCAGTCCGTATCTGGCAGGGGTCGTTAACTATGGCTACACCTTC; CDR3aa: CASSPYLAGVVNYGYTF
d_gene: NA; v_gene: TRBV20-1; j_gene: TRBJ2-3; abundance: many; CDR3nt: TGCAGTGCTGCCCAGTCGGGCGGGGTACCAGATACGCAGTATTTT; CDR3aa: CSAAQSGGVPDTQYF
d_gene: TRBD1; v_gene: TRBV6-2/TRBV6-3; j_gene: TRBJ1-1; abundance: many; CDR3nt: TGTGCCAGCAGCCGTCGGACAGGAATGAACACTGAAGCTTTCTTT; CDR3aa: CASSRRTGMNTEAFF
d_gene: NA; v_gene: TRBV10-1; j_gene: TRBJ1-6; abundance: NA; CDR3nt: TGCGCCAGCAGTGATGGGACCCTCCTCCACTTT; CDR3aa: CASSDGTLLHF
d_gene: TRBD2; v_gene: TRBV19; j_gene: TRBJ2-7; abundance: NA; CDR3nt: TGTGCCAGTAGTACGACTAGCGGGGGAACCTACGAGCAGTACTTC; CDR3aa: CASSTTSGGTYEQYF
d_gene: NA; v_gene: TRBV19; j_gene: TRBJ1-6; abundance: NA; CDR3nt: TGTGCCAGTAGGGGGGTGTCGAATTCACCCCTCCACTTT; CDR3aa: CASRGVSNSPLHF